This T cell receptor (beta chain) was sequenced during a study of blood T cell repertoires in COVID-19. The V end lost 4 bases, the J end lost 4 bases, and 20 bases lay between the germline ends. This CDR3 has 17 residues. From germline, CDR1 is MDHEN and CDR2 SYDVKM. Seattle researchers signed up patients amid active infection and tracked them longitudinally. Data came from immunoSEQ multiplex PCR; TCRdb stores just in-frame clones and leaves some out. The table has tens of thousands of clones, around nine tenths seen once. The chain joins TRBV28 to TRBJ1-3, with a tentative D call TRBD1 (5 bases). This TCR was recovered from a man aged 40-49 years with COVID-19, enrolled during active disease. The sample comprised peripheral blood. The CDR3 DNA follows: TGTGCCAGCAGTTCCTCGGGGGGAACCGGCCCCGGAAACACCATATATTTT. Its translation: CASSSSGGTGPGNTIYF.